This TCR beta chain was sequenced in a study of post-analysis software for immune sequencing data. Study conclusions and caveats: In patients, TRBV5-6, TRBV5-1 and TRBV20-1 belonged to roughly five TRBV segments found more frequently than in controls.

This clonotype was seen at least ten times. Its antigen is undetermined. cDNA libraries of TCR beta carried unique molecular identifiers. Using its own MiXCR run on the PCR reads, TCRdb lists one record per CDR3 protein. Among about 180,000 distinct CDR3 sequences listed, roughly 31% were seen once. Germline-derived CDR1 and CDR2 are SGDLS and YYNGEE. The CDR3 has 16 amino acids. V was shortened by 0 bases and J by 0 bases, with 13 bases between the two germline ends. V gene TRBV9 combines with J gene TRBJ2-7; D is ambiguous. Sequencing was carried out using blood. The sequence came from a girl aged 10 to 17 with multiple sclerosis. The CDR3 nucleotides read TGTGCCAGCAGCGTAGCTCCGCAGACCAGCTCCTACGAGCAGTACTTC. Translated: CASSVAPQTSSYEQYF.